These 15 T cell receptor beta chains came from one sample sequenced in a study of T cell repertoires in ileal Crohn's disease (dated by TCRdb to between 2018 and 2021). The method behind the library was the immunoSEQ multiplex PCR assay. TCRdb re-hosts the immuneACCESS table, in-frame sequences only. Its copies lack some clones; in the studies checked, an unresolved V gene accounts for under half of them, and the cause for the rest is not known. The sample profile shows approximately 15,000 clones; roughly two thirds of them were found once. The ten largest clones capture roughly 5% of the sample. The sequenced material came from ileal tissue. These receptors were taken from an adult with Crohn's disease.

This clone was counted only a few times. V is TRBV9 and J is TRBJ1-4; D unresolved. Germline V CDR1 and CDR2: SGDLS, YYNGEE. This CDR3 is built from 15 residues. Trimming shortened V by 2 bases and J by 4 bases, and 12 bases separated the two germline ends. CDR3 loop: CASSVPTGNNEKLFF. The CDR3 coding sequence is TGTGCCAGCAGCGTTCCGACGGGTAATAATGAAAAACTGTTTTTT.

This clone was seen only once. CDR3 in amino acids: CASSPRATIEAFF. For the CDR3, the DNA is TGTGCCAGCAGTCCGCGGGCGACGATTGAAGCTTTCTTT. J is TRBJ1-1 and V is TRBV28; D unresolved. In germline, CDR1 is MDHEN, CDR2 SYDVKM. The CDR3 sequence is 13 residues long. V lost 5 bases to trimming and J lost 7 bases, with 14 bases between them.

The rearrangement uses TRBV12-5 and TRBJ2-5, with 7 bases fitting TRBD1. The length of the CDR3 is 14 residues. The J segment lost 7 bases and the V segment lost 1 base, leaving 6 bases of the junction unmatched. The V gene's germline CDR1 is LGHNT and CDR2 FRNRAP. The CDR3 DNA is TGTGCTAGTGGTTTGGGACAGGGTGAGGGGACCCAGTACTTC. It yields the protein CASGLGQGEGTQYF.

This chain uses TRBV15 with TRBJ1-2, with D possibly TRBD1 on 5 matching bases. Trimming pared 1 base from V and 7 bases from J, leaving 16 bases between. This CDR3 contains 15 residues. Per germline, CDR1 LNHNV and CDR2 YYDKDF (reference sequence). Written as DNA, the CDR3 is TGTGCCACCAGCAGAGGGGTCGGCAGGGAGGTTGGCTACACCTTC. Encoded protein: CATSRGVGREVGYTF.

The V gene is TRBV25-1, the J gene TRBJ2-7; D call uncertain. Germline lookup yields CDR1 MGHDK and CDR2 SYGVNS. V lost 3 bases, J lost 4 bases, and 4 bases lay in between. There are 11 residues in the CDR3. The chain's CDR3 is CASSDVYEQYF. For the CDR3, the DNA is TGTGCCAGCAGTGATGTATACGAGCAGTACTTC.

In this sample, this clone turned up a few times. The chain employs TRBV6-1 and TRBJ2-6; D is unclear. The V and J ends lost 2 bases and 0 bases respectively, with 2 bases between them. The CDR3 consists of 14 residues. Germline lookup yields CDR1 MNHNS and CDR2 SASEGT. DNA of the CDR3: TGTGCCAGCAGTGAACTCTCTGGGGCCAACGTCCTGACTTTC. Its protein is CASSELSGANVLTF.

The chain combines TRBV6-1 with TRBJ2-7; the D gene is possibly TRBD1 (5 bases). This CDR3 spans 13 amino acids. Germline V gene sequence: CDR1 MNHNS, CDR2 SASEGT. V was trimmed by 5 bases and J by 3 bases, leaving 11 bases between them. CDR3 bases: TGTGCCAGCAGTAACAGGCTTAACTACGAGCAGTACTTC. Translation gives CASSNRLNYEQYF.

This clone was detected only a few times. The chain employs TRBV7-9 and TRBJ2-5; 12 nucleotides match TRBD2. The CDR3 consists of 17 residues. The germline CDR1 and CDR2 sequences are SEHNR and FQNEAQ (reference sequence). The trim removed 4 bases at V and 1 base at J, leaving 7 bases unmatched. Here the CDR3 reads CASSSPLAGGSQETQYF. DNA of the CDR3: TGTGCCAGCAGCTCCCCCCTAGCGGGGGGGTCCCAAGAGACCCAGTACTTC.

CDR3 protein: CASSVGLAGEHGELFF. CDR3 DNA: TGTGCCAGCAGCGTCGGACTAGCGGGAGAACACGGGGAGCTGTTTTTT. The J gene is TRBJ2-2, the V gene TRBV9; 13 nucleotides agree with TRBD2. J gave up 7 bases and V 2 bases, and 5 bases lay outside the gene matches. Germline lookup yields CDR1 SGDLS and CDR2 YYNGEE. The CDR3 loop spans 16 amino acids.

The chain couples TRBV18 to TRBJ1-2; 9 nucleotides align to TRBD1. This CDR3 is 16 amino acids long. Germline V gene lookup returns CDR1 KGHSH and CDR2 LQKENI. The V gene end was trimmed by 6 bases and the J gene end by 5 bases; junction bases not matched to a gene: 13. DNA of the CDR3: TGTGCCAGCTCCCAGGCCGGGACAGGGTCTTTATATGGCTACACCTTC. The encoded protein is CASSQAGTGSLYGYTF.

DNA for the CDR3: TGTGCCAGCAGCTTGGGACTAGCGGCTGAGCAGTTCTTC. Protein sequence: CASSLGLAAEQFF. This chain links TRBV5-4 with TRBJ2-1; TRBD2 agrees at 9 bases. CDR1 is SGHNT and CDR2 is YYREEE in the germline V gene (reference sequence). This CDR3 spans 13 amino acids. V was clipped by 0 bases and J by 9 bases; unmatched bases: 1.

V gene TRBV7-3 combines with J gene TRBJ2-1; 8 nucleotides line up with TRBD2. CDR3 length: 14 amino acids. J was trimmed by 10 bases and V by 5 bases; bases with no gene match: 10. CDR1 and CDR2 (germline): SGHTA, FQGTGA. Here the CDR3 reads CASSPNQLAEEQFF. CDR3 nucleotide sequence: TGTGCCAGCAGCCCAAACCAACTAGCGGAAGAGCAGTTCTTC.

The chain has TRBV10-1 and TRBJ2-5; no firm D call. The CDR3 has 13 amino acids. V lost 0 bases, J lost 6 bases, and 8 bases lay in between. Germline values: CDR1 WNHNN, CDR2 SYGVQD (reference sequence). In DNA, the CDR3 is TGCGCCAGCAGTGAGTCTAAGCGACAGACCCAGTACTTC. Protein: CASSESKRQTQYF.

This chain connects TRBV19 to TRBJ1-6; 7 bases match TRBD1. J gave up 8 bases and V 11 bases, and 15 bases lay outside the gene matches. CDR1 and CDR2 (germline): LNHDA, SQIVND (reference sequence). This CDR3 is built from 15 residues. The CDR3 DNA reads as TGTGCCGCGTCCTCCCCCCGGGACAGCTATTCACCCCTCCACTTT. Amino acid sequence: CAASSPRDSYSPLHF. Combining the CDR3 with reference TRBV19 and TRBJ1-6 gives the whole variable domain DGGITQSPKYLFRKEGQNVTLSCEQNLNHDAMYWYRQDPGQGLRLIYYSQIVNDFQKGDIAEGYSVSREKKESFPLTVTSAQKNPTAFYLCAASSPRDSYSPLHFGNGTRLTVT.

V gene TRBV27 combines with J gene TRBJ2-7, with 11 bases lining up with TRBD1. This CDR3 contains 14 residues. Looked up from germline, CDR1 is MNHEY and CDR2 is SMNVEV (reference sequence). Trimming at V came to 3 bases and at J to 7 bases, leaving 5 bases not matched to a gene. Here the CDR3 DNA reads TGTGCCAGCAGTTTTGGACAGGGGGCTTCGGAGCAGTACTTC. Translating gives CASSFGQGASEQYF.